Below are 30 T cell receptor beta chains sequenced from a single sample in a study of blood T cells in healthy people across ages. With a J-beta primer mix and a sample-barcoded 5' primer, a second PCR ran roughly 6 to 11 cycles. TCRdb ran MiXCR on the 5' RACE reads and lists one entry per CDR3 protein. The table lists 1.8 million or so distinct CDR3 sequences, more than 35% of them singletons, with more than 20% in the top ten. The sample consisted of blood. The receptors shown here come from a human donor in good health.

The chain uses TRBV9 and TRBJ2-7, with TRBD1 matching 9 bases. V was pared by 0 bases and J by 5 bases, with 9 bases of the junction left unmatched. This CDR3 is 16 amino acids long. Germline V CDR1 and CDR2: SGDLS, YYNGEE. The CDR3 DNA follows: TGTGCCAGCAGCGTAGACTCCGGGACAGGGTACCACGAGCAGTACTTC. Its translation: CASSVDSGTGYHEQYF.

This clonotype was picked up a small number of times. The CDR3 protein is CASSRLADEQFF. CDR3 DNA: TGTGCCAGCAGCAGACTAGCGGATGAGCAGTTCTTC. The chain has TRBV12-3 or TRBV12-4 and TRBJ2-1, with TRBD2 matching over 9 bases. The ends lost 6 bases at V and 8 bases at J; junction bases unmatched: 2. The CDR3 sequence is 12 residues long.

The chain links TRBV5-1 to TRBJ2-3, with 9 bases matching TRBD2. Germline assignment: CDR1 SGHRS and CDR2 YFSETQ. The CDR3 contains 16 residues. Losses at the gene ends were 2 bases for V and 4 bases for J; bases not matched to a gene: 8. CDR3 residues: CASSFSGTSPSDTQYF. The CDR3 region has the DNA TGCGCCAGCAGCTTCTCCGGGACTAGCCCGTCAGATACGCAGTATTTT. Combining the CDR3 with reference TRBV5-1 and TRBJ2-3 gives the whole variable domain KAGVTQTPRYLIKTRGQQVTLSCSPISGHRSVSWYQQTPGQGLQFLFEYFSETQRNKGNFPGRFSGRQFSNSRSEMNVSTLELGDSALYLCASSFSGTSPSDTQYFGPGTRLTVL.

Here the CDR3 DNA reads TGTGCCAGCAGCGTAGATGGGGGGACCCCAGGTACGCAGTATTTT. This translates into CASSVDGGTPGTQYF. The V gene is TRBV9, the J gene TRBJ2-3; weak D call: TRBD2 (6 bases). CDR3 length equals 15 residues. Germline lookup yields CDR1 SGDLS and CDR2 YYNGEE. V lost 0 bases and J lost 8, with 16 bases in between.

A word on this clonotype: A single base separates this from a much larger clone, so it may be a read error. The chain joins TRBV5-1 to TRBJ2-5; D call uncertain. Germline V gene lookup returns CDR1 SGHRS and CDR2 YFSETQ. CDR3 length equals 12 residues. V was pared by 7 bases and J by 1 base, with 8 bases between. The CDR3 sequence: CASGDLQETQYF. CDR3 DNA: TGCGCCAGCGGCGATCTCCAAGAGACCCAGTACTTC.

The rearrangement uses TRBV20-1 and TRBJ2-5, with TRBD2 identical over 9 bases. This CDR3 is 15 amino acids long. V gave up 5 bases and J gave up 3 bases; unmatched junction bases: 10. Germline CDR1 and CDR2: DFQATT and SNEGSKA (reference sequence). The CDR3 spells CSAVKGGGAKETQYF. CDR3 nucleotides: TGCAGTGCTGTTAAAGGCGGGGGGGCAAAAGAGACCCAGTACTTC.

The chain joins TRBV6-5 to TRBJ1-1; perhaps TRBD1 as D (5 bases). Germline CDR1 is MNHEY and CDR2 is SVGAGI. The CDR3 covers 15 residues. V was trimmed by 0 bases and J by 3 bases, leaving 11 bases between them. The CDR3 DNA sequence: TGTGCCAGCAGTTACTCGATGGGGGGGTACACTGAAGCTTTCTTT. Protein product: CASSYSMGGYTEAFF.

The chain employs TRBV3-1 and TRBJ1-3; D call uncertain. The CDR3 length is 15 residues. Germline loops: CDR1 LGHDT, CDR2 YNNKEL (reference sequence). V was shortened by 0 bases and J by 4 bases, with 10 bases between the two germline ends. CDR3 nucleotides: TGTGCCAGCAGCCAAGATCTGACGGTAGGAAACACCATATATTTT. It codes for CASSQDLTVGNTIYF.

The rearrangement uses TRBV4-1 and TRBJ2-7, with a tentative D call TRBD1 (6 bases). This CDR3 spans 15 amino acids. Trimming removed 0 bases from V and 3 bases from J, with 12 bases in between. CDR1 and CDR2 (germline): MGHRA, YSYEKL. This CDR3 reads CASSQETRTDYEQYF. The CDR3 DNA reads TGCGCCAGCAGCCAAGAGACAAGGACAGACTACGAGCAGTACTTC.

This clonotype was counted a few times. J is TRBJ2-5 and V is TRBV29-1; unclear D gene. CDR1 SQVTM and CDR2 ANQGSEA come from the germline V gene. The CDR3 length is 15 residues. The V and J ends lost 4 bases and 4 bases respectively, with 19 bases between them. CDR3 sequence: CSVGFGSLSRETQYF. Here the CDR3 DNA reads TGCAGCGTTGGTTTTGGATCCTTATCCAGAGAGACCCAGTACTTC.

This clonotype showed up just a few times. CDR3 amino acids: CSAKRSGWYQETQYF. The CDR3 DNA is TGCAGTGCTAAGAGGTCAGGGTGGTACCAAGAGACCCAGTACTTC. This chain links TRBV20-1 with TRBJ2-5; D perhaps matches TRBD1 (5 bases). V lost 4 bases to trimming and J lost 0 bases, with 15 bases between them. The germline V gene encodes CDR1 DFQATT and CDR2 SNEGSKA (reference sequence). The CDR3 covers 15 residues.

This clonotype came up a few times. The CDR3 DNA reads as TGTGCCAGCAGCGCTGGCCGACAGGGACGCACAGATACGCAGTATTTT. This translates into CASSAGRQGRTDTQYF. This chain links TRBV9 with TRBJ2-3; 7 nucleotides line up with TRBD1. The CDR3 length is 16 residues. The ends lost 3 bases at V and 1 base at J; junction bases unmatched: 8. Looked up from germline, CDR1 is SGDLS and CDR2 is YYNGEE.

This clonotype was observed a handful of times. The chain is built from TRBV4-1 and TRBJ1-6, with 8 bases aligning to TRBD1. Per germline, CDR1 MGHRA and CDR2 YSYEKL. This CDR3 has 16 residues. With 1 base clipped from V and 7 bases from J, the junction kept 6 bases outside the gene matches. This CDR3 reads CASSQGGQGKNSPLHF. As DNA, the CDR3 is TGCGCCAGCAGCCAAGGAGGACAGGGAAAAAATTCACCCCTCCACTTT.

The rearrangement links TRBV30 to TRBJ2-1, with 11 nucleotides matching TRBD2. V lost 3 bases and J lost 4; bases outside the gene matches: 8. Germline CDR1 is GTSNPN and CDR2 is SVGIG (reference sequence). This CDR3 region has 16 residues. For the CDR3, the DNA is TGTGCCTGGAGCATTAGCGGGGGGGCCGGGTACAATGAGCAGTTCTTC. Translating gives CAWSISGGAGYNEQFF.

V is TRBV4-1 and J is TRBJ2-7; TRBD1 agrees at 11 bases. CDR3 length equals 18 residues. In germline, CDR1 is MGHRA, CDR2 YSYEKL. With V trimmed by 4 bases and J by 1 base, 12 bases remained unmatched. CDR3 bases: TGCGCCAGCAGCCGCCATCCCCTCGGGACAGGGGGTTCCTACGAGCAGTACTTC. Encoded protein: CASSRHPLGTGGSYEQYF.

This chain joins TRBV20-1 and TRBJ2-3; D may be TRBD1 (6 bases). The CDR3 covers 14 residues. Trimming cost V 2 bases and J 2 bases, with 11 bases left between them. CDR1 and CDR2 from the germline V gene are DFQATT and SNEGSKA (reference sequence). The CDR3 reads CSARWTVYTDTQYF. The CDR3 coding sequence is TGCAGTGCTAGATGGACAGTATACACAGATACGCAGTATTTT.

This clonotype was observed many times. The chain has TRBV7-2 and TRBJ2-5; D remains ambiguous. CDR1 is SGHTA, CDR2 FQGNSA, per germline. The CDR3 length is 12 residues. V gave up 4 bases and J gave up 6 bases, with 9 bases separating them. The CDR3 DNA reads as TGTGCCAGCAGCTCAGTCAAACAGACCCAGTACTTC. The encoded protein is CASSSVKQTQYF.

This chain links TRBV20-1 with TRBJ2-3; D is ambiguous. Trimming took off 4 bases at V and 2 bases at J, with 13 bases between the two ends. Germline CDR1 DFQATT, CDR2 SNEGSKA (reference sequence). There are 14 residues in the CDR3. The CDR3 DNA reads as TGCAGTGCTAACCCCCGCTGGGTCACAGATACGCAGTATTTT. Translation gives CSANPRWVTDTQYF.

This clonotype showed up just a few times. J is TRBJ1-2 and V is TRBV29-1; 8 bases agree with TRBD1. This CDR3 has 14 residues. Germline V gene data show CDR1 as SQVTM and CDR2 as ANQGSEA. Unmatched junction bases numbered 8, after V lost 7 bases and J lost 1 base. CDR3 DNA: TGCAGCGCCAAGCGGACAGGGCTTAACTATGGCTACACCTTC. Its protein is CSAKRTGLNYGYTF. Filled out from reference TRBV29-1 and TRBJ1-2, the complete variable domain reads SAVISQKPSRDICQRGTSLTIQCQVDSQVTMMFWYRQQPGQSLTLIATANQGSEATYESGFVIDKFPISRPNLTFSTLTVSNMSPEDSSIYLCSAKRTGLNYGYTFGSGTRLTVV.

This clonotype was counted only a few times. V gene TRBV6-6 combines with J gene TRBJ2-3; D remains unclear. Trimming pared 2 bases from V and 3 bases from J, leaving 9 bases between. CDR1 and CDR2 from the germline V gene are MNHNY and SVGAGI (reference sequence). This CDR3 contains 14 residues. Here the CDR3 reads CASSYAVLTDTQYF. The CDR3 nucleotides read TGTGCCAGCAGTTACGCAGTTTTGACAGATACGCAGTATTTT.

This clonotype was counted a few times. This chain connects TRBV3-1 to TRBJ2-5; D possibly corresponds to TRBD1 (6 bases). The CDR3 runs to 15 residues. Germline-derived CDR1 and CDR2 are LGHDT and YNNKEL (reference sequence). The V end was cut by 0 bases, the J end by 1 base, with 9 bases between. CDR3 in amino acids: CASSQDAGAQETQYF. The CDR3 DNA sequence: TGTGCCAGCAGCCAAGATGCAGGGGCCCAAGAGACCCAGTACTTC.

This clonotype was observed a few times. V usage is TRBV11-3 and J usage is TRBJ2-4; D is possibly TRBD1 (6 bases). CDR1 and CDR2 (germline): SGHNT, YENEEA. This CDR3 is built from 15 residues. V was clipped by 2 bases and J by 8 bases, with 16 bases between them. The chain's CDR3 is CASSLFSDSRYIQYF. CDR3 DNA sequence: TGTGCCAGCAGCTTATTTTCGGACAGTCGGTACATTCAGTACTTC.

The chain has TRBV7-8 and TRBJ2-1; 9 nucleotides align to TRBD2. CDR1 is SGHVS, CDR2 FQNEAQ, per germline. J was trimmed by 2 bases and V by 4 bases; bases with no gene match: 6. CDR3 length equals 16 residues. Here the CDR3 reads CASSSKTSGTYNEQFF. Written as DNA, the CDR3 is TGTGCCAGCAGCTCCAAGACTAGCGGCACCTACAATGAGCAGTTCTTC.

This clonotype was picked up a small number of times. This sequence joins TRBV7-9 and TRBJ1-2, with D unclear. CDR3 length equals 13 residues. Germline values: CDR1 SEHNR, CDR2 FQNEAQ (reference sequence). The V gene lost 1 base and the J gene lost 6 bases, with 9 bases spanning the gap. This chain's CDR3 is CASSLEVLDGYTF. The CDR3 DNA reads as TGTGCCAGCAGCTTAGAGGTTTTGGATGGCTACACCTTC.

This clonotype was counted only a few times. The gene calls are TRBV15 and TRBJ1-5, with a tentative D call TRBD1 (6 bases). The V gene's germline CDR1 is LNHNV and CDR2 YYDKDF (reference sequence). The CDR3 consists of 15 residues. Trimming left V 0 bases short and J 5 bases short, with 11 bases between. Here the CDR3 DNA reads TGTGCCACCAGCAGAGAAGGACAGATTTATCAGCCCCAGCATTTT. Translating gives CATSREGQIYQPQHF.

This clonotype was seen repeatedly, ten times or more. This chain links TRBV29-1 with TRBJ2-7; 7 nucleotides line up with TRBD1. Trimming cost V 6 bases and J 3 bases; bases outside gene matches: 11. From germline, CDR1 is SQVTM and CDR2 ANQGSEA. The CDR3 contains 14 residues. The CDR3: CSVGAWDRNYEQYF. The CDR3 nucleotides are TGCAGCGTAGGCGCCTGGGACAGAAACTACGAGCAGTACTTC.

There are a few counts of this clonotype. This chain uses TRBV4-3 with TRBJ1-6; 8 bases align to TRBD1. The CDR3 is made up of 17 amino acids. The V gene's germline CDR1 is LGHNA and CDR2 YSLEER. V shed 0 bases, J shed 8 bases, and the junction held 9 bases outside the gene matches. The CDR3 region is CASSQETSGGRDSPLHF. The CDR3 bases are TGCGCCAGCAGCCAAGAGACCTCAGGGGGCCGGGATTCACCCCTCCACTTT.

A few counts support this clonotype. Germline is not matched at one junction end, which may reflect a read error. The V gene is TRBV4-3, the J gene TRBJ2-5; no clear D gene. Germline loops: CDR1 LGHNA, CDR2 YSLEER. This CDR3 contains 16 residues. The CDR3 loop reads CAGSQDGRIFGETQYF. The CDR3 DNA reads as TGCGCCGGCAGCCAAGACGGCAGGATCTTCGGAGAGACCCAGTACTTC.

The chain joins TRBV28 to TRBJ1-4, with a weak D call TRBD1 (6 bases). The V gene lost 6 bases and the J gene lost 8 bases, with 16 bases spanning the gap. CDR3 length equals 14 residues. The germline gives CDR1 MDHEN, CDR2 SYDVKM. The CDR3 DNA follows: TGTGCCAGCAGGTCACAGGGTACACGAGAAAAACTGTTTTTT. Its protein is CASRSQGTREKLFF.

The J gene is TRBJ2-1, the V gene TRBV4-1, with 7 bases fitting TRBD1. The CDR3 is made up of 13 amino acids. Germline V gene data show CDR1 as MGHRA and CDR2 as YSYEKL. Trimming cost V 1 base and J 10 bases; bases outside gene matches: 4. The CDR3 bases are TGCGCCAGCAGCCAAGGGAAGGACAGGGAGCAGTTCTTC. Its protein is CASSQGKDREQFF.